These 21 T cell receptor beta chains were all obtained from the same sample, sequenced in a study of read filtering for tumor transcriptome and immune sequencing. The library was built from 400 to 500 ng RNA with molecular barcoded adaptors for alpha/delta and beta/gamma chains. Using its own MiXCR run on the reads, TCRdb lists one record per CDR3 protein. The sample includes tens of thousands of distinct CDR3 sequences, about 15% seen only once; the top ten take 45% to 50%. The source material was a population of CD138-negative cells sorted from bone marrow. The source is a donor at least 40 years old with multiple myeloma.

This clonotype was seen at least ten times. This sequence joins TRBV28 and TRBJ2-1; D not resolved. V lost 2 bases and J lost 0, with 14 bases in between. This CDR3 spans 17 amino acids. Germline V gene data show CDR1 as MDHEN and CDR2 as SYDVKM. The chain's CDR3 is CASSLTPRHSSYNEQFF. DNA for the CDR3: TGTGCCAGCAGTTTAACCCCTCGGCACAGCTCCTACAATGAGCAGTTCTTC.

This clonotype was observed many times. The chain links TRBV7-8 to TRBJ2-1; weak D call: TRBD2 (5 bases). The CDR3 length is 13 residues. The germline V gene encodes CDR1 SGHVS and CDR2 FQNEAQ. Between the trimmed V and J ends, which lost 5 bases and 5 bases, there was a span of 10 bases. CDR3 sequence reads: CASSLGANNEQFF. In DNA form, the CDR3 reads TGTGCCAGCAGCCTGGGAGCTAACAATGAGCAGTTCTTC.

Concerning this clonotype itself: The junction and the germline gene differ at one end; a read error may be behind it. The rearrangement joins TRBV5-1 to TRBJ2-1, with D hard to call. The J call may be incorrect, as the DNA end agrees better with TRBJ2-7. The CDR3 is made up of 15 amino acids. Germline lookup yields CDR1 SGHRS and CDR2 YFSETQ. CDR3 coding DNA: TGCGCCAGCAGGTTGGGCCTCACCCCAACCAATGAGCAGTACTTC. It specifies CASRLGLTPTNEQYF.

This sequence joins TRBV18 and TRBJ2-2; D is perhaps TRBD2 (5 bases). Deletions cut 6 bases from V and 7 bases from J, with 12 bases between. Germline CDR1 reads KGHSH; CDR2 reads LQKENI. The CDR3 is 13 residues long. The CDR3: CASSPPGIGELFF. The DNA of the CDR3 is TGTGCCAGCTCGCCCCCGGGGATCGGGGAGCTGTTTTTT.

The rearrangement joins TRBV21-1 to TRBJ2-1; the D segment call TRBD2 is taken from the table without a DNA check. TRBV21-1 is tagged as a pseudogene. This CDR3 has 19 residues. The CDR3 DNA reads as TGTGCCAGCAGCCTGCCGGGACTAGCGACTAGAGGGGCCTACAATGAGCAGTTCTTC. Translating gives CASSLPGLATRGAYNEQFF.

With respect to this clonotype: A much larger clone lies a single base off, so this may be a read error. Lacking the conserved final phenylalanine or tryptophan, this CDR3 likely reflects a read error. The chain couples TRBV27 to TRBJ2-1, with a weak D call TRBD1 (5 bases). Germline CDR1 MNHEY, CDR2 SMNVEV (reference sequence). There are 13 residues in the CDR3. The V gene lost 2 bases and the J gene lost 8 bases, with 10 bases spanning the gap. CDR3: CASSLGQGYEQFL. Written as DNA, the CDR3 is TGTGCCAGCAGTTTAGGGCAGGGCTATGAGCAGTTCCTC.

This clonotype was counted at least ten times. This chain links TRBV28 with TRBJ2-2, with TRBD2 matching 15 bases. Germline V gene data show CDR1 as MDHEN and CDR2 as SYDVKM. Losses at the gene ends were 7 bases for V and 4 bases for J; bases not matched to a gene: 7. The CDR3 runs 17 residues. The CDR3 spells CASNLGLAGGITGELFF. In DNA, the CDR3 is TGTGCCAGCAACCTGGGACTAGCGGGAGGTATCACCGGGGAGCTGTTTTTT.

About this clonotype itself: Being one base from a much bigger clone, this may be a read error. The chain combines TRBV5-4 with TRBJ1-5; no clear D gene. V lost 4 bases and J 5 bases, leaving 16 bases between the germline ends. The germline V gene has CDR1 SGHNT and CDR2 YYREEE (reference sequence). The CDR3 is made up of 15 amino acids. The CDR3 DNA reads TGTGCCAGCAGCCAAGATGGGGTGGGAGATCAGCCCCAGCATTTT. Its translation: CASSQDGVGDQPQHF.

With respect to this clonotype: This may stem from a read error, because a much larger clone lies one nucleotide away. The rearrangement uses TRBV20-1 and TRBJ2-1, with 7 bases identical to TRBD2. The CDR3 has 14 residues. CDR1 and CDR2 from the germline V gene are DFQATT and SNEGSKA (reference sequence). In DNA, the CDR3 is TGCAGTGTCTCAAGCGGGAATTCTTACAATGGGCAGTTCTTC. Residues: CSVSSGNSYNGQFF.

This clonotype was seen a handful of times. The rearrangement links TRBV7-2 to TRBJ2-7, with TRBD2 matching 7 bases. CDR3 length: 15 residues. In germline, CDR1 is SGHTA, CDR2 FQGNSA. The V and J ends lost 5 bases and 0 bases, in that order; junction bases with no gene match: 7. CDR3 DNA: TGTGCCAGCAGCAGGCCAAGCGGGGCCTCCTACGAGCAGTACTTC. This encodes CASSRPSGASYEQYF.

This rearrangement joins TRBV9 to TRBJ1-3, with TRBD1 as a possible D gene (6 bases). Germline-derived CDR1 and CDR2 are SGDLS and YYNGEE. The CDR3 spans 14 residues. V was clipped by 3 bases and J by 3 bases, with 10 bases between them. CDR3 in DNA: TGTGCCAGCAGCGGAACAGGGCTTGGAAACACCATATATTTT. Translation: CASSGTGLGNTIYF.

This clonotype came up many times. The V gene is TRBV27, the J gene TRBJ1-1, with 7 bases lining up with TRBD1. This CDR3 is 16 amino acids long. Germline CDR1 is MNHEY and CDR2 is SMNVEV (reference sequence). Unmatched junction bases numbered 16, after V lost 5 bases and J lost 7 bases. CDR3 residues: CASSPKWTGSDVEAFF. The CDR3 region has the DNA TGTGCCAGCAGTCCCAAATGGACAGGAAGCGACGTTGAAGCTTTCTTT.

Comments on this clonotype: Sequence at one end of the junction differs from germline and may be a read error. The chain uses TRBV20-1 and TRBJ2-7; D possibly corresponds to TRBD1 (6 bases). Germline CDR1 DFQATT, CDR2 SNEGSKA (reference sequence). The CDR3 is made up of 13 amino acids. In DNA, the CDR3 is TGCAGTGCTACCAAGGCAGGGGTCTACGAGCGGTACTTC. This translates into CSATKAGVYERYF.

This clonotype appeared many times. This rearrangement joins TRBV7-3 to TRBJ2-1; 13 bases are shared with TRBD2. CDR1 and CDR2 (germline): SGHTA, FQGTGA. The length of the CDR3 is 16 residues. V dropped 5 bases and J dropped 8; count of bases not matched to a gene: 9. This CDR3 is CASSTGTSGNLHEQFF. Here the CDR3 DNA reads TGTGCCAGCAGCACTGGGACTAGCGGGAATCTACATGAGCAGTTCTTC. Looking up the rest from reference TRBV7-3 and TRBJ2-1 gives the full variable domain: GAGVSQTPSNKVTEKGKYVELRCDPISGHTALYWYRQSLGQGPEFLIYFQGTGAADDSGLPNDRFFAVRPEGSVSTLKIQRTERGDSAVYLCASSTGTSGNLHEQFFGPGTRLTVL.

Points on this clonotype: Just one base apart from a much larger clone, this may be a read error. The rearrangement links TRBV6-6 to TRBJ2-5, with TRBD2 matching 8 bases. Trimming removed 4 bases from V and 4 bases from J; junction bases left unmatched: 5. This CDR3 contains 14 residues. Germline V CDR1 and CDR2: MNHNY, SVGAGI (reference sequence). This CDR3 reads CASSSSTSAETQYF. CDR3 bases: TGTGCCAGCAGTTCATCGACTAGCGCAGAGACCCAGTACTTC.

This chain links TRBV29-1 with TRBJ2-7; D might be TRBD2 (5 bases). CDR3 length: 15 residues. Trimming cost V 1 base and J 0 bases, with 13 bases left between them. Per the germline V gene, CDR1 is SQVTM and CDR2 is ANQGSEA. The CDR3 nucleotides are TGCAGCGTTGAAGTCGGGGTTAGTAGCTCCTACGAGCAGTACTTC. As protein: CSVEVGVSSSYEQYF.

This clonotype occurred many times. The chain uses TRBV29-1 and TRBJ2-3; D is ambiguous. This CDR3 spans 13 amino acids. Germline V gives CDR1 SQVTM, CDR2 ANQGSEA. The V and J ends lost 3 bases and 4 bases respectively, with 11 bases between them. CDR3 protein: CSVDNVGPDTQYF. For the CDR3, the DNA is TGCAGCGTTGACAACGTAGGGCCAGATACGCAGTATTTT.

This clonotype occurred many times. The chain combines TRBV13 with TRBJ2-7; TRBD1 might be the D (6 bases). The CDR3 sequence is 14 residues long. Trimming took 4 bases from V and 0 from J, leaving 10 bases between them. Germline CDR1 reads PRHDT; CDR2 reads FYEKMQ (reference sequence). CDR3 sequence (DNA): TGTGCCAGCAGCTGGGGGCTGAGCTCCTACGAGCAGTACTTC. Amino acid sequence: CASSWGLSSYEQYF.

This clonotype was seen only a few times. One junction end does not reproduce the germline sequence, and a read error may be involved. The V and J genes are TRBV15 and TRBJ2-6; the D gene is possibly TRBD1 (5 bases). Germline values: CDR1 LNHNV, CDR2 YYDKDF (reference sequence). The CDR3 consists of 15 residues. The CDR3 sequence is CATSRDHSGANVLIF. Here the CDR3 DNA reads TGTGCCACCAGCAGAGACCATTCTGGGGCCAACGTCCTGATTTTC.

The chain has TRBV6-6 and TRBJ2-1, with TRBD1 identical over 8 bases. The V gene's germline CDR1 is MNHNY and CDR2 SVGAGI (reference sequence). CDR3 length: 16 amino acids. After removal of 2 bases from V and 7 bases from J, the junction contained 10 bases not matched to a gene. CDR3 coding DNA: TGTGCCAGCAGTTACCCCCCTAGGACAGGGAAGAATGAGCAGTTCTTC. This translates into CASSYPPRTGKNEQFF.

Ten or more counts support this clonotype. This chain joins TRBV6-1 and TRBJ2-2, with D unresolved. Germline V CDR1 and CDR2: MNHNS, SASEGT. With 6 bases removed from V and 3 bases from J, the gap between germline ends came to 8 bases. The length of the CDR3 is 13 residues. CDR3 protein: CASRRKDTGELFF. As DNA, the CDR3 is TGTGCCAGCAGGAGAAAGGACACCGGGGAGCTGTTTTTT.